The 27 T cell receptor beta chains reported below all come from one sample, sequenced in a study of blood T cell repertoires in COVID-19. Profiling relied on immunoSEQ multiplex PCR, and the TCRdb table lists in-frame clones only, not all of them. The data hold hundreds of thousands of clones, with around 90% observed a single time. Sample: PBMCs or T cells enriched from blood (not recorded which). All receptors come from a woman in her forties who had recovered from COVID-19.

The V and J genes are TRBV30 and TRBJ2-1; a possible D gene is TRBD1 (5 bases). V was clipped by 1 base and J by 8 bases, with 9 bases between them. The germline gives CDR1 GTSNPN, CDR2 SVGIG (reference sequence). CDR3 size: 12 residues. CDR3 nucleotides: TGTGCCTGGAGTGCCCAGGGCTATGAGCAGTTCTTC. This sequence encodes CAWSAQGYEQFF. Full variable domain (missing parts from reference TRBV30 and TRBJ2-1): SQTIHQWPATLVQPVGSPLSLECTVEGTSNPNLYWYRQAAGRGLQLLFYSVGIGQISSEVPQNLSASRPQDRQFILSSKKLLLSDSGFYLCAWSAQGYEQFFGPGTRLTVL.

V usage is TRBV4-3 and J usage is TRBJ2-2; 10 bases map to TRBD1. Germline assignment: CDR1 LGHNA and CDR2 YSLEER. The CDR3 loop spans 16 amino acids. The V segment lost 5 bases and the J segment 5 bases; nucleotides outside the gene matches: 8. In DNA form, the CDR3 reads TGCGCCAGCAGCGGCCGGGACAGGGGTGGAACCGGGGAGCTGTTTTTT. Its protein product is CASSGRDRGGTGELFF.

This chain links TRBV6-2 or TRBV6-3 with TRBJ2-1, with D unresolved. CDR1 MNHEY and CDR2 SVGEGT come from the germline V gene. Trimming took off 2 bases at V and 7 bases at J, with 12 bases between the two ends. The length of the CDR3 is 14 residues. The CDR3, as DNA: TGTGCCAGCAGTTACCCTCCGACTCCGAATGAGCAGTTCTTC. This encodes CASSYPPTPNEQFF.

The chain joins TRBV19 to TRBJ1-6, with 7 bases fitting TRBD1. The V gene end was trimmed by 4 bases and the J gene end by 6 bases; junction bases not matched to a gene: 3. Per germline, CDR1 LNHDA and CDR2 SQIVND (reference sequence). This CDR3 has 14 residues. The CDR3 DNA sequence: TGTGCCAGTAGTACCGACAGGGTTAATTCACCCCTCCACTTT. It encodes CASSTDRVNSPLHF.

The chain couples TRBV28 to TRBJ2-5, with unresolved D. Germline loops: CDR1 MDHEN, CDR2 SYDVKM. This CDR3 has 12 amino acids. The ends were cut back, 6 bases at V and 3 bases at J, with 8 bases in the middle. CDR3 DNA sequence: TGTGCCAGCAGCCTACCAAAAGAGACCCAGTACTTC. This translates into CASSLPKETQYF.

The chain has TRBV18 and TRBJ2-7; TRBD1 matches 12 bases. The CDR3 runs 18 residues. Trimming removed 6 bases from V and 2 bases from J; junction bases left unmatched: 14. The V gene's germline CDR1 is KGHSH and CDR2 LQKENI. The CDR3 reads CASSRAGTGGFTTYEQYF. In nucleotides, the CDR3 is TGTGCCAGCTCGCGCGCCGGGACAGGGGGCTTTACCACCTACGAGCAGTACTTC.

This clone was observed a handful of times. This sample includes further DNA sequences coding for the same CDR3. The chain employs TRBV18 and TRBJ1-1; 8 nucleotides agree with TRBD1. Germline CDR1 reads KGHSH; CDR2 reads LQKENI. Trimming at V came to 6 bases and at J to 3 bases, leaving 3 bases not matched to a gene. CDR3 length: 13 residues. This CDR3 is CASSPTGDTEAFF. CDR3 sequence (DNA): TGTGCCAGCTCCCCGACAGGGGACACTGAAGCTTTCTTT.

The chain employs TRBV7-2 and TRBJ2-1; D is possibly TRBD2 (6 bases). In germline, CDR1 is SGHTA, CDR2 FQGNSA. With 1 base removed from V and 3 bases from J, the gap between germline ends came to 7 bases. This CDR3 has 14 amino acids. The CDR3 DNA is TGTGCCAGCAGCTTAGGGGACTTCTACAATGAGCAGTTCTTC. Its translation is CASSLGDFYNEQFF.

The rearrangement links TRBV19 to TRBJ2-1; TRBD2 aligns across 12 bases. The V and J ends lost 10 bases and 3 bases, in that order; junction bases with no gene match: 16. CDR1 and CDR2 (germline): LNHDA, SQIVND (reference sequence). CDR3 length: 18 amino acids. In nucleotides, the CDR3 is TGTGCCACCAGCGGTGGCACTAGACTAGCGGGGGTCTACAATGAGCAGTTCTTC. Its translation: CATSGGTRLAGVYNEQFF.

The V gene is TRBV9, the J gene TRBJ1-1; no clear D gene. The V and J ends lost 7 bases and 1 base respectively, with 14 bases between them. Germline CDR1 and CDR2: SGDLS and YYNGEE. This CDR3 is built from 14 residues. The CDR3 loop reads CASRRTEGNTEAFF. The DNA for the CDR3 is TGTGCCAGCCGGAGGACGGAGGGGAACACTGAAGCTTTCTTT.

CDR3: CASLEAGQAYNEQFF. The CDR3 DNA reads TGTGCCAGCCTTGAGGCGGGACAGGCCTACAATGAGCAGTTCTTC. The genes are TRBV28 and TRBJ2-1; 8 bases agree with TRBD1. Germline values: CDR1 MDHEN, CDR2 SYDVKM. The CDR3 is made up of 15 amino acids. V lost 8 bases, J lost 2 bases, and 8 bases stayed unmatched.

The rearrangement uses TRBV7-9 and TRBJ2-1, with D possibly being TRBD1 (5 bases). Trimming stripped 1 base from V and 8 bases from J, with 12 bases between. The germline V gene has CDR1 SEHNR and CDR2 FQNEAQ (reference sequence). The CDR3 extends over 14 amino acids. CDR3 in DNA: TGTGCCAGCAGCTTAGTGCCCAGGGTATATGAGCAGTTCTTC. It codes for CASSLVPRVYEQFF.

V gene TRBV27 combines with J gene TRBJ1-6, with 10 bases aligning to TRBD1. CDR1 and CDR2 (germline): MNHEY, SMNVEV (reference sequence). The CDR3 runs 15 residues. Trimming took 5 bases from V and 10 from J; bases not matched to a gene: 8. The CDR3 loop is CASSRGQGFYSPLHF. In DNA, the CDR3 is TGTGCCAGCAGTAGGGGACAGGGGTTTTACTCACCCCTCCACTTT.

This chain joins TRBV3-1 (or the pseudogene TRBV3-2) and TRBJ2-7, with a tentative D call TRBD1 (6 bases). CDR1 and CDR2 from the germline V gene are LGHDT and YNNKEL (reference sequence). The length of the CDR3 is 15 residues. V was clipped by 4 bases and J by 2 bases, with 15 bases between them. In nucleotides, the CDR3 is TGTGCCAGCAGCCCAGTTGGGGGCAGCCCCTACGAGCAGTACTTC. Translated: CASSPVGGSPYEQYF.

J is TRBJ2-7 and V is TRBV2; the match to TRBD1 covers 7 bases. The CDR3 loop spans 14 amino acids. Unmatched junction bases numbered 7, after V lost 7 bases and J lost 1 base. Per germline, CDR1 SNHLY and CDR2 FYNNEI. In DNA, the CDR3 is TGTGCCAGCACCCAGGACAGGACGTCCTACGAGCAGTACTTC. Protein sequence: CASTQDRTSYEQYF.

This clone was counted ten times or more. V and J are TRBV27 and TRBJ2-5; maybe TRBD2 (5 bases). There are 13 residues in the CDR3. Trimming took 6 bases from V and 0 from J, leaving 8 bases between them. From germline, CDR1 is MNHEY and CDR2 SMNVEV (reference sequence). CDR3 protein: CASRDSYQETQYF. CDR3 DNA: TGTGCCAGCAGGGACTCGTACCAAGAGACCCAGTACTTC.

This CDR3 reads CASSQGQGVNQPQHF. DNA of the CDR3: TGTGCCAGCTCACAAGGACAGGGGGTCAATCAGCCCCAGCATTTT. V and J are TRBV18 and TRBJ1-5; 10 bases agree with TRBD1. CDR1 KGHSH and CDR2 LQKENI come from the germline V gene. The CDR3 runs to 15 residues. Unmatched junction bases numbered 3, after V lost 4 bases and J lost 3 bases.

V gene TRBV2 combines with J gene TRBJ1-5; 9 bases are shared with TRBD1. CDR1 SNHLY and CDR2 FYNNEI come from the germline V gene. V trimming: 2 bases; J trimming: 1 base; junction bases outside the gene matches: 3. The CDR3 loop spans 16 amino acids. The CDR3 DNA is TGTGCCAGCAGTGAAAGGGGACAGGGAAGCAATCAGCCCCAGCATTTT. Residues: CASSERGQGSNQPQHF.

In its sample, this clone was seen a few times. The genes are TRBV28 and TRBJ1-4; 8 bases map to TRBD1. Trimming cost V 3 bases and J 8 bases; bases outside gene matches: 8. The CDR3 sequence is 15 residues long. Germline CDR1 reads MDHEN; CDR2 reads SYDVKM. The CDR3 bases are TGTGCCAGCAGTTTCGGGGGACAGGCAGAGGAAAAACTGTTTTTT. This encodes CASSFGGQAEEKLFF.

The chain joins TRBV3-1 (or the pseudogene TRBV3-2) to TRBJ2-2, with TRBD1 matching over 8 bases. The CDR3 runs to 18 residues. Per germline, CDR1 LGHDT and CDR2 YNNKEL (reference sequence). With V trimmed by 2 bases and J by 7 bases, 15 bases remained unmatched. The CDR3, as DNA: TGTGCCAGCAGCCAATACCGTCGGGACAGGCTCGGTGGCGGGGAGCTGTTTTTT. It codes for CASSQYRRDRLGGGELFF.

This rearrangement joins TRBV28 to TRBJ1-4, with 7 positions matching TRBD1. V shed 6 bases and J 7 bases; nucleotides not matched to a gene: 14. The CDR3 extends over 16 amino acids. Looked up from germline, CDR1 is MDHEN and CDR2 is SYDVKM. The CDR3 nucleotides are TGTGCCAGCAGACCGGGCATAGGAGGGGGCATTGAAAAACTGTTTTTT. Its translation is CASRPGIGGGIEKLFF.

This chain uses TRBV7-2 with TRBJ2-5, with 8 nucleotides matching TRBD2. Germline CDR1 and CDR2: SGHTA and FQGNSA. CDR3 length: 13 residues. The V gene end was trimmed by 5 bases and the J gene end by 5 bases; junction bases not matched to a gene: 4. This CDR3 is CASSNGRDETQYF. In DNA, the CDR3 is TGTGCCAGCAGCAACGGGAGGGATGAGACCCAGTACTTC.

The chain links TRBV19 to TRBJ1-6; TRBD1 is a possible D gene (6 bases). The V end lost 4 bases, the J end lost 7 bases, and 17 bases lay between the germline ends. CDR1 is LNHDA and CDR2 is SQIVND in the germline V gene (reference sequence). The CDR3 has 16 residues. CDR3 amino acids: CASSTTGRWLNSPLHF. CDR3 DNA: TGTGCCAGTAGTACTACAGGGCGGTGGCTCAATTCACCCCTCCACTTT.

The J gene is TRBJ1-5, the V gene TRBV6-5, with 8 positions matching TRBD1. Germline CDR1 and CDR2: MNHEY and SVGAGI. The CDR3 runs 15 residues. With 5 bases clipped from V and 5 bases from J, the junction kept 8 bases outside the gene matches. The CDR3 coding sequence is TGTGCCAGCAGTCCCGGACAGGGTTGGGATCAGCCCCAGCATTTT. Its translation: CASSPGQGWDQPQHF.

The V gene is TRBV4-1, the J gene TRBJ2-2; no clear D. V shed 1 base and J shed 7 bases, with 16 bases lying between them. The CDR3 runs 16 residues. Germline CDR1 MGHRA, CDR2 YSYEKL. As DNA, the CDR3 is TGCGCCAGCAGCCAAGCTAGGCTAGTTTTCGGCGGGGAGCTGTTTTTT. Translated: CASSQARLVFGGELFF.

This clone appeared a single time. J is TRBJ1-1 and V is TRBV6-1; D gene unclear. The CDR3 length is 16 residues. V was cut by 3 bases and J by 4 bases, with 18 bases left in between. Germline CDR1 MNHNS, CDR2 SASEGT. In nucleotides, the CDR3 is TGTGCCAGCAGTGATTTTAGCCGAGAGGGTAGCACTGAAGCTTTCTTT. As protein: CASSDFSREGSTEAFF.

This chain joins TRBV28 and TRBJ2-1, with D possibly TRBD1 on 5 matching bases. The CDR3 is made up of 16 amino acids. V was pared by 2 bases and J by 4 bases, with 15 bases between. CDR1 MDHEN and CDR2 SYDVKM come from the germline V gene. CDR3 sequence reads: CASSLRLGQAYNEQFF. In DNA, the CDR3 is TGTGCCAGCAGTTTACGGTTGGGGCAGGCATACAATGAGCAGTTCTTC. The complete variable domain, with remaining parts taken from reference TRBV28 and TRBJ2-1, reads DVKVTQSSRYLVKRTGEKVFLECVQDMDHENMFWYRQDPGLGLRLIYFSYDVKMKEKGDIPEGYSVSREKKERFSLILESASTNQTSMYLCASSLRLGQAYNEQFFGPGTRLTVL.